The sample holds a few counts of the clone carrying this TCR beta chain. Its antigen is not known. This CDR3 has 15 amino acids. The germline gives CDR1 SNHLY, CDR2 FYNNEI. V was clipped by 1 base and J by 0 bases, with 6 bases between them. The repertoire was sequenced with immunoSEQ multiplex PCR; TCRdb's copy has only in-frame clones and lacks some. The repertoire consists of 60,000 to 75,000 clones, with about four fifths occurring once and the leading ten covering over 0.95%. If patients had autoimmune disease history or systemic immunosuppression, they were excluded. The data were taken from a study of OX40 agonist ivuxolimab in advanced cancers. Overall study: Every 2 weeks, ivuxolimab was infused into the patients intravenously at between 0.01 and 10 mg/kg.

General observations from the study: Low levels of normalized T-cell clonal expansion also appeared in some nonresponders. Near-lowest levels of clonal expansion characterized partial responders at 0.1-3.0 mg/kg.

The sequences come from CD4+ or CD8+ T cells sorted from blood, collected in a trial of the OX40 agonist ivuxolimab. The clonotype originates from an adult with an advanced solid tumor such as melanoma, head and neck, liver or kidney cancer. The genes are TRBV2 and TRBJ2-2; no clear D gene. This chain's CDR3 is CASSEVRANTGELFF. As DNA, the CDR3 is TGTGCCAGCAGTGAAGTAAGAGCGAACACCGGGGAGCTGTTTTTT.